This T cell receptor beta chain was sequenced in a study of spatial heterogeneity in lung cancer. Described time point: blood at routine non-recurrence follow-up after resection. Sequencing was performed on whole RNA extracted from tumor and nontumor lung tissue, or from frozen PBMC, and the material was left unsorted. The CDR3 is 15 residues long. Trimming removed 5 bases at V and 1 base at J, with 13 bases between. Germline V CDR1 and CDR2: MDHEN, SYDVKM. One entry per CDR3 protein, called by TCRdb with MiXCR from the 5' RACE reads. The sample lists about 120,000 distinct CDR3 sequences; 12% were seen once. This clonotype was seen repeatedly, ten times or more.

The sample in question was PBMCs, obtained at follow-up. The rearrangement joins TRBV28 to TRBJ2-3, with D possibly matching TRBD1 (5 bases). The sequence was obtained from a male donor with early-stage non-small cell lung cancer. For the CDR3, the DNA is TGTGCCAGCAGTCAGCAGGGCTGGGGCACAGATACGCAGTATTTT. Residues: CASSQQGWGTDTQYF.